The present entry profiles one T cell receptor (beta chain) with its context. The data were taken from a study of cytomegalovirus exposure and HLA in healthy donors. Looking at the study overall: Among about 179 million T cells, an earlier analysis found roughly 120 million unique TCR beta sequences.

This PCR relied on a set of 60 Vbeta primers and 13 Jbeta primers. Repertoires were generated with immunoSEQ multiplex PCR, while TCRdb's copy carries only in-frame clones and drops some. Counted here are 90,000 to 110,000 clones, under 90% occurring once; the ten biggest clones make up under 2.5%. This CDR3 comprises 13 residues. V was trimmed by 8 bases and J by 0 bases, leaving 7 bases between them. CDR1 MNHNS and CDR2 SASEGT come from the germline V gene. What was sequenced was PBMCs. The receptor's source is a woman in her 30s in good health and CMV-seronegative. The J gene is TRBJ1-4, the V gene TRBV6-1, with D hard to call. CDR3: CASLRSTNEKLFF. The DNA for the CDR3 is TGTGCCAGCCTCCGGTCAACTAATGAAAAACTGTTTTTT.